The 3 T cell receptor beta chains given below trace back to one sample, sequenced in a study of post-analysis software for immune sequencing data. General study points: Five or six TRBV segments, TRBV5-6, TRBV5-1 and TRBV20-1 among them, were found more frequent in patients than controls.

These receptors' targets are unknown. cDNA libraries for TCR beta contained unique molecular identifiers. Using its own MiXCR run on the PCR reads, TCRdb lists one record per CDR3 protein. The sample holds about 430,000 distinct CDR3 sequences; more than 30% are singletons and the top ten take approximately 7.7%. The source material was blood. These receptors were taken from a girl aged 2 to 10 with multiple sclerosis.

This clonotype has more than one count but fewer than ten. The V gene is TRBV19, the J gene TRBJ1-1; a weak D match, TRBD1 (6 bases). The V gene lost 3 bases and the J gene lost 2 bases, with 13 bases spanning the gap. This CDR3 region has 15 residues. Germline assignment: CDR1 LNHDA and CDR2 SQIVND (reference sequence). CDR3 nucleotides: TGTGCCAGTAGTATTAGGGGGGCGGACAACACTGAAGCTTTCTTT. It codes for CASSIRGADNTEAFF. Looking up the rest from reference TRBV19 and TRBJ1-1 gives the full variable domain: DGGITQSPKYLFRKEGQNVTLSCEQNLNHDAMYWYRQDPGQGLRLIYYSQIVNDFQKGDIAEGYSVSREKKESFPLTVTSAQKNPTAFYLCASSIRGADNTEAFFGQGTRLTVV.

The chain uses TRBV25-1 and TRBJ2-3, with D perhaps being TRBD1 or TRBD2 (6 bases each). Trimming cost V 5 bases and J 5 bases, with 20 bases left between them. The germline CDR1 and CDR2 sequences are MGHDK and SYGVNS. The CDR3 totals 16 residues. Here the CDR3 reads CASSSRYEGGKDTQYF. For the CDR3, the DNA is TGTGCCAGCAGTTCCCGCTACGAGGGGGGTAAAGATACGCAGTATTTT.

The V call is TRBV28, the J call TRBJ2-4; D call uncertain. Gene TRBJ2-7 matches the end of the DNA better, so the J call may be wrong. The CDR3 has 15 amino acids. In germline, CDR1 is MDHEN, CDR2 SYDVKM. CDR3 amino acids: CASSPWEQTNYEQYF. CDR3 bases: TGTGCCAGCAGTCCTTGGGAACAAACTAACTACGAGCAGTACTTC.